This T cell receptor (beta chain) was observed in a study of CD8 T cells in ankylosing spondylitis (dated by TCRdb to 2016 to 2017). Regarding the study in general: T cell receptor beta repertoires were profiled in healthy donors and ankylosing spondylitis patients so that disease-linked TCR variants could be found. In total, the full study cohort was made up of 100 to 140 healthy donors and 25 to 30 ankylosing spondylitis patients. Peripheral blood was sampled, and synovial fluid was additionally collected from ankylosing spondylitis patients. Study-wide conclusions, independent of this receptor: Some motif variants were previously reported in synovial fluid and blood of reactive arthritis patients, suggesting common disease-initiation mechanisms. According to the report, matched synovial fluid samples from ankylosing spondylitis patients were significantly enriched for the disease-linked clones. The disease-linked clones had a CD8+ phenotype and were found at relatively low frequencies in peripheral blood. Blood from ankylosing spondylitis patients appeared to be characterized by a TCR beta motif made up of several highly homologous amino acid variants.

Sequencing relied on an Illumina HiSeq 2500. Quantitative 5'-RACE with molecular barcodes was the method used to prepare the TCR beta libraries. Per the source publication's procedure: A new computational method based on a probabilistic model of VDJ rearrangement was used to identify disease-linked TCR variants. Starting from the raw public reads, TCRdb applied fastp trimming at Q25, assembled clones with MiXCR and retained in-frame beta chains. Every entry covers one CDR3 protein and lists the most common genes and DNA from its rows. The V and J calls were not made by the authors but by TCRdb's processing. Present in this sample are hundreds of thousands of distinct CDR3 sequences, around 20% of which were seen just once. Roughly 43% of the sample is taken by the ten largest. Regarding this clonotype: It has no known antigen specificity. Per-nucleotide qualities are absent, and no much larger clonotype sits a single base away.

The origin of this receptor is a male donor with ankylosing spondylitis. The sample consisted of blood, either unsorted or a sorted T cell fraction (not recorded which).

The DNA reads as follows: TGCGCCAGCAGCTTGGTGGGAGGACAGGGTCTGAGCACTGAAGCTTTCTTT. This codes for CASSLVGGQGLSTEAFF. The sequence is built from TRBV5-1 and TRBJ1-1, and TRBD1 matches 8 of the central bases. The V end gives up 0 bases and the J end 4 bases, leaving 11 bases in the junction not matched to a gene. The CDR3 has 17 amino acids, counting the end cysteine and phenylalanine. CDR3 DNA only is kept here, 51 bases in frame from base 1. CDR1 and CDR2 are drawn from the germline V gene: SGHRS, YFSETQ.